This T cell receptor (beta chain) emerged from a study of OX40 agonist ivuxolimab in advanced cancers. Libraries were prepared by immunoSEQ multiplex PCR; TCRdb keeps only in-frame clonotypes and omits some of them. The sample shows tens of thousands of clones, 70% to 90% of them seen only once. A note on this clone: Its antigen is as yet unknown.

Study-wide findings and caveats: The investigators did not determine what antigen specificity the expanded peripheral T cells had. On average, a greater number of expanded clones characterised CD8+ T cells relative to CD4+.

Germline CDR1 and CDR2: SGDLS and YYNGEE. Trimming stripped 7 bases from V and 4 bases from J, with 11 bases between. The CDR3 is made up of 12 amino acids. This material consisted of CD4+ or CD8+ T cells sorted from blood, taken in a trial of the OX40 agonist ivuxolimab. This rearrangement joins TRBV9 to TRBJ2-5; perhaps TRBD2 as D (5 bases). This sequence was found in an adult with an advanced solid tumor such as melanoma, head and neck, liver or kidney cancer. The CDR3 coding sequence is TGTGCCAGCTCCGGGAAGGGAGAGACCCAGTACTTC. Translated, it gives CASSGKGETQYF.